Below, 4 T cell receptor beta chains from the same sample are listed, as sequenced in a study of T cell responses to AZD1222 COVID-19 vaccine. TCRdb's table, derived via immunoSEQ multiplex PCR, lists solely in-frame clones and lacks some. The repertoire holds roughly 84,000 clones, with nearly 90% as singletons. This specimen was peripheral blood, taken on day 0 of AZD1222 vaccination. These receptors were collected from an adult in good health.

This clone was picked up one time. The V and J genes are TRBV11-2 and TRBJ2-2; a weak D match, TRBD2 (5 bases). V was pared by 0 bases and J by 4 bases, with 15 bases between. CDR1 and CDR2 (germline): SGHAT, FQNNGV. This CDR3 has 17 residues. The chain's CDR3 is CASSLEGLGSGTGELFF. CDR3 DNA sequence: TGTGCCAGCAGCTTAGAGGGTCTGGGGAGTGGCACCGGGGAGCTGTTTTTT.

This clone has just a few counts. V gene TRBV7-3 combines with J gene TRBJ2-7, with D possibly matching TRBD2 (5 bases). The CDR3 has 17 amino acids. The ends were cut back, 4 bases at V and 2 bases at J, with 21 bases in the middle. Germline V lookup: CDR1 SGHTA, CDR2 FQGTGA. CDR3 DNA: TGTGCCAGCAGCTCCCCTAACAATGGCGGGTCGCCCTACGAGCAGTACTTC. It translates to CASSSPNNGGSPYEQYF.

The chain couples TRBV9 to TRBJ1-2; 7 bases agree with TRBD1. The J segment lost 8 bases and the V segment lost 5 bases, leaving 3 bases of the junction unmatched. CDR3 length equals 11 residues. From germline, CDR1 is SGDLS and CDR2 YYNGEE. This chain's CDR3 is CASRGTEGYTF. CDR3 sequence (DNA): TGTGCCAGCAGGGGGACAGAAGGCTACACCTTC.

This sequence joins TRBV6-4 and TRBJ2-1; possible D gene TRBD2, 7 bases. The CDR3 has 14 amino acids. Germline CDR1 reads MRHNA; CDR2 reads SNTAGT. With 0 bases removed from V and 6 bases from J, the gap between germline ends came to 9 bases. The CDR3 region is CASSDSGGGNEQFF. As DNA, the CDR3 is TGTGCCAGCAGTGACTCGGGAGGGGGCAATGAGCAGTTCTTC.